The 16 T cell receptor beta chains below all came from one sample that was sequenced in a study of cytotoxic CD8 clonotypes in ibrutinib-treated CLL. Clones were sequenced by immunoSEQ multiplex PCR, and TCRdb holds only the in-frame ones, with some missing. The table records 150,000 to 250,000 clones, around 70% of them present only once. Sequenced material: PBMCs, taken after 24 months of ibrutinib treatment. The receptors come from a human donor with chronic lymphocytic leukemia.

As DNA, the CDR3 is TGTGCCAGCAGGGATAGAGGCTCCTACAATGAGCAGTTCTTC. Amino acid sequence: CASRDRGSYNEQFF. V and J are TRBV6-1 and TRBJ2-1; the D is unclear. Trimming took 6 bases from V and 0 from J, leaving 9 bases between them. The CDR3 length is 14 residues. Per germline, CDR1 MNHNS and CDR2 SASEGT.

The gene calls are TRBV27 and TRBJ2-7; 9 bases align to TRBD1. The germline V gene encodes CDR1 MNHEY and CDR2 SMNVEV (reference sequence). V lost 4 bases and J lost 6; bases outside the gene matches: 16. The CDR3 is made up of 17 amino acids. The chain's CDR3 is CASSSPYRGPLSGEQYF. CDR3 in DNA: TGTGCCAGCAGTTCGCCCTACAGGGGGCCCCTATCCGGCGAGCAGTACTTC.

The genes are TRBV27 and TRBJ2-7; D possibly corresponds to TRBD1 (6 bases). This CDR3 spans 16 amino acids. Looked up from germline, CDR1 is MNHEY and CDR2 is SMNVEV (reference sequence). Trimming left V 6 bases short and J 3 bases short, with 21 bases between. The CDR3 loop is CASRPIDRSVFYEQYF. The DNA of the CDR3 is TGTGCCAGCAGACCCATAGACAGGTCGGTATTCTACGAGCAGTACTTC.

This clone showed up just a few times. The chain couples TRBV7-2 to TRBJ2-1; D remains unclear. CDR1 is SGHTA, CDR2 FQGNSA, per germline. V was shortened by 3 bases and J by 0 bases, with 6 bases between the two germline ends. This CDR3 spans 14 amino acids. CDR3 residues: CASSFLPSYNEQFF. DNA of the CDR3: TGTGCCAGCAGCTTTCTACCCTCCTACAATGAGCAGTTCTTC.

This clone was counted a single time. The V call is TRBV2, the J call TRBJ1-4, with a possible D match to TRBD1 (6 bases). This CDR3 has 14 residues. V was cut by 4 bases and J by 8 bases, with 14 bases left in between. Germline-derived CDR1 and CDR2 are SNHLY and FYNNEI. CDR3 region: CASSGRGAGEKLFF. The CDR3 DNA reads as TGTGCCAGCAGTGGACGGGGGGCTGGGGAAAAACTGTTTTTT.

CDR3 in DNA: TGTGCCAGCAGCTTAGACCGGGAGTATGAGCAGTTCTTC. It yields the protein CASSLDREYEQFF. V and J are TRBV11-2 and TRBJ2-1, with D maybe TRBD2 (6 bases). The CDR3 runs 13 residues. V lost 0 bases to trimming and J lost 8 bases, with 8 bases between them. Germline-derived CDR1 and CDR2 are SGHAT and FQNNGV.

The chain combines TRBV28 with TRBJ1-3; weak D call: TRBD1 (5 bases). The CDR3 runs 13 residues. The germline V gene encodes CDR1 MDHEN and CDR2 SYDVKM. Trimming cost V 9 bases and J 0 bases, with 9 bases left between them. CDR3 DNA: TGTGCCAGTCAGGGTTTCTCTGGAAACACCATATATTTT. This translates into CASQGFSGNTIYF.

CDR3 DNA sequence: TGCGCCAGCAGCTCAAAAGACAGGACGAACACCGGGGAGCTGTTTTTT. Amino acids: CASSSKDRTNTGELFF. This chain joins TRBV5-1 and TRBJ2-2; TRBD1 is a possible D gene (6 bases). The V gene's germline CDR1 is SGHRS and CDR2 YFSETQ. The V end was cut by 3 bases, the J end by 0 bases, with 12 bases between. The CDR3 totals 16 residues. Filled out from reference TRBV5-1 and TRBJ2-2, the complete variable domain reads KAGVTQTPRYLIKTRGQQVTLSCSPISGHRSVSWYQQTPGQGLQFLFEYFSETQRNKGNFPGRFSGRQFSNSRSEMNVSTLELGDSALYLCASSSKDRTNTGELFFGEGSRLTVL.

The V gene is TRBV30, the J gene TRBJ1-5; D remains ambiguous. The CDR3 runs 14 residues. V shed 0 bases and J shed 6 bases, with 12 bases lying between them. Germline CDR1 reads GTSNPN; CDR2 reads SVGIG (reference sequence). CDR3 DNA: TGTGCCTGGAGTGTGGTAGGGCTGATTCAGCCCCAGCATTTT. It codes for CAWSVVGLIQPQHF.

This chain uses TRBV19 with TRBJ2-3; tentative D call: TRBD2 (5 bases). V lost 7 bases to trimming and J lost 1 base, with 18 bases between them. The CDR3 is made up of 16 amino acids. Germline values: CDR1 LNHDA, CDR2 SQIVND (reference sequence). In DNA, the CDR3 is TGTGCCAGTACCACCCTTGGGAGTTTCGGCACAGATACGCAGTATTTT. Translation: CASTTLGSFGTDTQYF.

The chain has TRBV5-8 and TRBJ2-7, with TRBD2 as a possible D gene (6 bases). Trimming removed 4 bases from V and 6 bases from J, with 14 bases in between. Germline V gene data show CDR1 as SGHTS and CDR2 as YDEGEE. The CDR3 is 13 amino acids. The CDR3 DNA is TGTGCCAGCAGCCAAGTCCAGGGAGGCGAGCAGTACTTC. Its protein is CASSQVQGGEQYF.

This clone was seen only a few times. The DNA for the CDR3 is TGCGCCAGCAGTCGGGGGACAGCCGGAACTAACTATGGCTACACCTTC. Residues: CASSRGTAGTNYGYTF. The rearrangement uses TRBV5-1 and TRBJ1-2, with TRBD1 matching 7 bases. J lost 0 bases, V lost 5 bases, and 10 bases had no gene match. CDR3 length: 16 residues. The germline V gene encodes CDR1 SGHRS and CDR2 YFSETQ.

The V and J genes are TRBV5-4 and TRBJ2-5; D is unclear. Germline CDR1 reads SGHNT; CDR2 reads YYREEE (reference sequence). The CDR3 has 14 residues. The V gene lost 2 bases and the J gene lost 2 bases, with 10 bases spanning the gap. CDR3 coding DNA: TGTGCCAGCAGCTTCTATACACAGCAAGAGACCCAGTACTTC. Its protein is CASSFYTQQETQYF.

The chain has TRBV14 and TRBJ1-2; D is unclear. V was clipped by 5 bases and J by 0 bases, with 7 bases between them. The germline CDR1 and CDR2 sequences are SGHDN and FVKESK. The CDR3 totals 13 residues. CDR3 DNA: TGTGCCAGCAGCGGCCAAGCTAACTATGGCTACACCTTC. Translating it yields CASSGQANYGYTF.

J is TRBJ1-1 and V is TRBV30, with TRBD1 matching over 8 bases. This CDR3 contains 14 residues. V shed 0 bases and J 6 bases; nucleotides not matched to a gene: 6. CDR1 and CDR2 from the germline V gene are GTSNPN and SVGIG (reference sequence). CDR3 region: CAWSVLQGGSEAFF. The CDR3 bases are TGTGCCTGGAGTGTCCTACAGGGGGGGTCTGAAGCTTTCTTT.

The chain is built from TRBV29-1 and TRBJ1-4; D might be TRBD1 (6 bases). Germline V gene data show CDR1 as SQVTM and CDR2 as ANQGSEA. The CDR3 length is 13 residues. Trimming removed 5 bases from V and 7 bases from J, with 14 bases in between. The CDR3 DNA sequence: TGCAGCGTTACAACTACAGGGTCTGAAAAACTGTTTTTT. Translating it yields CSVTTTGSEKLFF.